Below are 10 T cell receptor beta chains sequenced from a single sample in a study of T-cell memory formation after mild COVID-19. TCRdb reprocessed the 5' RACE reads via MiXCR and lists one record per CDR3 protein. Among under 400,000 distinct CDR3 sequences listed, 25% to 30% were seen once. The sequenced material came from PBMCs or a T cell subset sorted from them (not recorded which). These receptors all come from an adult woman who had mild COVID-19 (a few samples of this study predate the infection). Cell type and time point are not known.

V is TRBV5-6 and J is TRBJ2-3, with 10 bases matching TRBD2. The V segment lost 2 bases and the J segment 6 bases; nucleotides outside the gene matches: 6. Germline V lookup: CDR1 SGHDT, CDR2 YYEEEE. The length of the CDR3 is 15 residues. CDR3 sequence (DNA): TGTGCCAGCAGCTTAGACCTGACTAGCGGGGATACGCAGTATTTT. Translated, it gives CASSLDLTSGDTQYF.

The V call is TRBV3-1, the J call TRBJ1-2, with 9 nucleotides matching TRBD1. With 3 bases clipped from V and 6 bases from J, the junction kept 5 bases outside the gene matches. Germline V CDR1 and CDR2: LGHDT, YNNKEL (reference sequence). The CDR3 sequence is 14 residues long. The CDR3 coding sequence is TGTGCCAGCAGCCAGCCGACAGGGGGAGATGGCTACACCTTC. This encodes CASSQPTGGDGYTF.

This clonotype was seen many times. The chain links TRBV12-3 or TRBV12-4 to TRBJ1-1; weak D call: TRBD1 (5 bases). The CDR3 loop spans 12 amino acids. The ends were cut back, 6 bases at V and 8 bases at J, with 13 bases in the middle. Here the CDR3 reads CASRPGQREAFF. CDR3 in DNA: TGTGCCAGCAGACCCGGACAACGGGAAGCTTTCTTT.

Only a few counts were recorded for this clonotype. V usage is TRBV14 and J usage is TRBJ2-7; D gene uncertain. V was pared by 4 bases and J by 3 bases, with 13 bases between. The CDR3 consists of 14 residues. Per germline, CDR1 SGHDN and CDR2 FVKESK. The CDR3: CASSPTGWGYEQYF. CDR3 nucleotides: TGTGCCAGCAGCCCAACCGGGTGGGGCTACGAGCAGTACTTC.

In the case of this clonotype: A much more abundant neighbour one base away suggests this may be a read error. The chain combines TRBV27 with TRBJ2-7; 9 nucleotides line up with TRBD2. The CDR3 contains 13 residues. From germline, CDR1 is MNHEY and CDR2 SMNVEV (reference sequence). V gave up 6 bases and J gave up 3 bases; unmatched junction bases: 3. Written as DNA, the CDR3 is TGTGCCAGCAGCACGACTAGCGGCTACGAGCAGTACTTC. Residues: CASSTTSGYEQYF.

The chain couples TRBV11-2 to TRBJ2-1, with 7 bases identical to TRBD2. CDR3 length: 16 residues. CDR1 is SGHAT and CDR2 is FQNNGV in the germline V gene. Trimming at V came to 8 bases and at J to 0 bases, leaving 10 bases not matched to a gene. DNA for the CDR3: TGTGCCAGCGCAGATATCGGGGGGAGCTCCTACAATGAGCAGTTCTTC. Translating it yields CASADIGGSSYNEQFF.

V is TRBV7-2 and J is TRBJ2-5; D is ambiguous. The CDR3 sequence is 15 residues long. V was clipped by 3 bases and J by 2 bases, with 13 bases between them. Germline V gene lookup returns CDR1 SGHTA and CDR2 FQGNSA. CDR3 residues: CASSLQSGKQETQYF. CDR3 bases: TGTGCCAGCAGCTTGCAATCCGGAAAACAAGAGACCCAGTACTTC.

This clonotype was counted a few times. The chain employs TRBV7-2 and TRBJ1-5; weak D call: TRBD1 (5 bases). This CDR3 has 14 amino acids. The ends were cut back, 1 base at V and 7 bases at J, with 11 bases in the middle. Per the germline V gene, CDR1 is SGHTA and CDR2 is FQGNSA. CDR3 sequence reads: CASSLGGGAQPQHF. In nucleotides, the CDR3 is TGTGCCAGCAGCTTAGGGGGAGGGGCGCAGCCCCAGCATTTT.

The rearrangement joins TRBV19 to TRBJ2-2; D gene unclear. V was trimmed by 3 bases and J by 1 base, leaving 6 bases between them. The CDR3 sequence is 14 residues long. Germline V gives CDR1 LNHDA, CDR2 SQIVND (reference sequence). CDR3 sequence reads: CASSIPENTGELFF. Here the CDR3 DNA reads TGTGCCAGTAGTATCCCCGAGAACACCGGGGAGCTGTTTTTT.

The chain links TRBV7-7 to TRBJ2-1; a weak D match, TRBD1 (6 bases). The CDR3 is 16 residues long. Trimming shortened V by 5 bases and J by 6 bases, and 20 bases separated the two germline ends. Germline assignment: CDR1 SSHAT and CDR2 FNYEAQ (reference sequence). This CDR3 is CASSLHPQGIGNEQFF. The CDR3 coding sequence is TGTGCCAGCAGCCTACATCCCCAGGGGATAGGCAATGAGCAGTTCTTC.